The 32 T cell receptor beta chains in this list originate from one sample, sequenced in a study of human T cells and chemical hapten exposure. TCRdb re-derived calls from the RACE reads in MiXCR, one entry per CDR3 protein. Of 180,000 or so distinct CDR3 sequences listed, around 25% are singletons. Indicated time point: patch test 3, about 24 weeks after DPC sensitization. Treatment: therapeutic diphenylcyclopropenone sensitization with weekly scalp DPC. Here the sequenced sample was whole blood, taken in connection with sensitization to the hapten diphenylcyclopropenone (DPC). Source of these receptors: a woman aged 40 to 50 with alopecia areata. Some clones in this sample may be carry-over from other donors' samples.

The sample holds a few counts of this clonotype. V usage is TRBV4-1 and J usage is TRBJ2-4; 8 bases are shared with TRBD2. CDR1 and CDR2 (germline): MGHRA, YSYEKL. The CDR3 consists of 18 residues. Trimming at V came to 4 bases and at J to 2 bases, leaving 13 bases not matched to a gene. The CDR3 DNA follows: TGCGCCAGCAGCCTAGGGATCCCGGGACTAGGCCCCAAAAACATTCAGTACTTC. This codes for CASSLGIPGLGPKNIQYF.

In its sample, this clonotype was seen a few times. V and J are TRBV7-2 and TRBJ2-3; TRBD2 aligns across 9 bases. The ends lost 0 bases at V and 4 bases at J; junction bases unmatched: 11. The CDR3 length is 18 residues. CDR1 is SGHTA and CDR2 is FQGNSA in the germline V gene. In DNA form, the CDR3 reads TGTGCCAGCAGCTTAGCGGGGACTAGCTCTAGGGGCCCAGATACGCAGTATTTT. Protein sequence: CASSLAGTSSRGPDTQYF.

The rearrangement links TRBV6-2 or TRBV6-3 to TRBJ1-5; TRBD1 agrees at 7 bases. The length of the CDR3 is 14 residues. The V gene end was trimmed by 4 bases and the J gene end by 3 bases; junction bases not matched to a gene: 3. The V gene's germline CDR1 is MNHEY and CDR2 SVGEGT. The CDR3 DNA follows: TGTGCCAGCAGTTTCGGGACAGACAATCAGCCCCAGCATTTT. This codes for CASSFGTDNQPQHF.

This clonotype was detected a few times. The chain uses TRBV5-6 and TRBJ1-1, with D possibly matching TRBD1 (6 bases). Trimming pared 4 bases from V and 4 bases from J, leaving 14 bases between. Germline V gene lookup returns CDR1 SGHDT and CDR2 YYEEEE. The CDR3 covers 14 residues. CDR3 loop: CASSRQVLGTEAFF. DNA for the CDR3: TGTGCCAGCAGCCGACAGGTCTTGGGCACTGAAGCTTTCTTT.

This chain connects TRBV7-9 to TRBJ1-1; tentatively, D is TRBD1 (6 bases). V gave up 7 bases and J gave up 5 bases, with 20 bases separating them. The length of the CDR3 is 15 residues. Germline lookup yields CDR1 SEHNR and CDR2 FQNEAQ (reference sequence). CDR3 coding DNA: TGTGCCAGCAACCGTGTGGGGGGCCGGGGGACTGAAGCTTTCTTT. Translation: CASNRVGGRGTEAFF. Looking up the rest from reference TRBV7-9 and TRBJ1-1 gives the full variable domain: DTGVSQNPRHKITKRGQNVTFRCDPISEHNRLYWYRQTLGQGPEFLTYFQNEAQLEKSRLLSDRFSAERPKGSFSTLEIQRTEQGDSAMYLCASNRVGGRGTEAFFGQGTRLTVV.

This clonotype was observed a handful of times. CDR3 region: CASSPRGGPNTGELFF. The CDR3 DNA follows: TGTGCCAGCAGCCCCCGGGGAGGCCCGAACACCGGGGAGCTGTTTTTT. The chain links TRBV7-9 to TRBJ2-2, with D possibly matching TRBD2 (6 bases). The CDR3 is 16 residues long. V shed 5 bases and J shed 0 bases, with 13 bases lying between them. Germline loops: CDR1 SEHNR, CDR2 FQNEAQ (reference sequence).

The rearrangement joins TRBV5-1 to TRBJ2-7; D may be TRBD2 (6 bases). The germline V gene encodes CDR1 SGHRS and CDR2 YFSETQ. Trimming pared 4 bases from V and 5 bases from J, leaving 7 bases between. This CDR3 has 11 amino acids. The CDR3 DNA follows: TGCGCCAGCAGCCCGGGGGACGAGCAGTACTTC. Translated: CASSPGDEQYF.

The chain couples TRBV11-3 to TRBJ2-7; D remains unclear. Germline assignment: CDR1 SGHNT and CDR2 YENEEA. This CDR3 is built from 13 residues. The V end was cut by 1 base, the J end by 3 bases, with 7 bases between. In DNA form, the CDR3 reads TGTGCCAGCAGCTTAGCGCCATACTACGAGCAGTACTTC. Protein sequence: CASSLAPYYEQYF.

J is TRBJ1-1 and V is TRBV4-2; 7 bases are shared with TRBD1. This CDR3 contains 14 residues. In germline, CDR1 is LGHNA, CDR2 YNFKEQ. V lost 4 bases to trimming and J lost 2 bases; unmatched junction nucleotides: 4. Here the CDR3 reads CASSPGQINTEAFF. The CDR3 DNA follows: TGTGCCAGCAGCCCGGGACAGATAAACACTGAAGCTTTCTTT.

This clonotype was counted ten times or more. This chain links TRBV4-2 with TRBJ1-3; tentatively, D is TRBD1 (6 bases). V lost 2 bases and J lost 4, with 15 bases in between. This CDR3 contains 16 residues. Germline CDR1 is LGHNA and CDR2 is YNFKEQ. The CDR3 bases are TGTGCCAGCAGCCAAAGCGAGGGGGTCAAGGGAAACACCATATATTTT. It translates to CASSQSEGVKGNTIYF.

The chain recombines TRBV6-2 or TRBV6-3 with TRBJ2-7; D unresolved. This CDR3 contains 17 residues. V lost 2 bases to trimming and J lost 0 bases, with 17 bases between them. Germline CDR1 reads MNHEY; CDR2 reads SVGEGT. CDR3 coding DNA: TGTGCCAGCAGTTACGCACCGGCAGTGTCGAGCTCCTACGAGCAGTACTTC. It specifies CASSYAPAVSSSYEQYF.

V usage is TRBV12-3 or TRBV12-4 and J usage is TRBJ1-1; possible D gene TRBD1, 5 bases. Trimming cost V 8 bases and J 6 bases, with 16 bases left between them. The CDR3 sequence is 13 residues long. In DNA form, the CDR3 reads TGTGCCAGCCTTCCCGGGGAAGGGGCTGAAGCTTTCTTT. Amino acids: CASLPGEGAEAFF.

The chain uses TRBV30 and TRBJ2-7, with D perhaps matching TRBD1 or TRBD2 (5 bases each). V was trimmed by 2 bases and J by 6 bases, leaving 14 bases between them. The CDR3 loop spans 13 amino acids. Per the germline V gene, CDR1 is GTSNPN and CDR2 is SVGIG (reference sequence). The CDR3 region has the DNA TGTGCCTGGAGTAGAGCAGGGCGGGCCGAGCAGTACTTC. This encodes CAWSRAGRAEQYF.

V usage is TRBV28 and J usage is TRBJ1-5, with 11 bases aligning to TRBD1. The CDR3 covers 16 residues. Germline loops: CDR1 MDHEN, CDR2 SYDVKM. Germline trimming cut 2 bases from V and 6 bases from J; bases unmatched to any gene: 6. CDR3 nucleotides: TGTGCCAGCAGTTTACCCGGGACAGGGGGGATTCAGCCCCAGCATTTT. Translating gives CASSLPGTGGIQPQHF.

The table lists this clonotype with a few counts. The chain links TRBV18 to TRBJ2-5; 8 bases line up with TRBD1. The CDR3 spans 14 residues. The trim removed 3 bases at V and 3 bases at J, leaving 3 bases unmatched. Germline V lookup: CDR1 KGHSH, CDR2 LQKENI. The CDR3 region is CASSPGTGEETQYF. CDR3 sequence (DNA): TGTGCCAGCTCACCGGGGACAGGTGAAGAGACCCAGTACTTC.

This clonotype was recorded a few times. V and J are TRBV9 and TRBJ2-7; 9 bases agree with TRBD2. J was trimmed by 6 bases and V by 0 bases; bases with no gene match: 7. This CDR3 region has 15 residues. Germline CDR1 and CDR2: SGDLS and YYNGEE. CDR3 residues: CASSVVGGRASEQYF. The DNA of the CDR3 is TGTGCCAGCAGCGTAGTAGGCGGGAGGGCGAGCGAGCAGTACTTC.

The chain recombines TRBV6-1 with TRBJ1-1; no definite D call. This CDR3 contains 19 residues. V dropped 2 bases and J dropped 6 bases, with 28 bases sitting between them. Per germline, CDR1 MNHNS and CDR2 SASEGT. CDR3 residues: CASSEWSRSRNWGAPEAFF. As DNA, the CDR3 is TGTGCCAGCAGTGAATGGTCTCGGTCAAGAAACTGGGGTGCCCCTGAAGCTTTCTTT.

In its sample, this clonotype was seen many times. The chain uses TRBV14 and TRBJ1-2; 11 nucleotides line up with TRBD1. Germline V gene sequence: CDR1 SGHDN, CDR2 FVKESK. The CDR3 covers 15 residues. V shed 4 bases and J 9 bases; nucleotides not matched to a gene: 10. The CDR3 region is CASSPNLGQGGSYTF. CDR3 nucleotide sequence: TGTGCCAGCAGCCCTAACTTGGGACAGGGGGGAAGCTACACCTTC.

The chain has TRBV29-1 and TRBJ1-1, with D tentatively TRBD1 (6 bases). This CDR3 is 18 amino acids long. Per germline, CDR1 SQVTM and CDR2 ANQGSEA. Trimming left V 0 bases short and J 0 bases short, with 20 bases between. For the CDR3, the DNA is TGCAGCGTTGAAGATAGAAGGGGGGTTTCACTCATGAACACTGAAGCTTTCTTT. It encodes CSVEDRRGVSLMNTEAFF.

This clonotype turned up a few times. The chain combines TRBV4-3 with TRBJ2-7; D perhaps matches TRBD1 (8 bases). The CDR3 runs 15 residues. The germline gives CDR1 LGHNA, CDR2 YSLEER. V lost 5 bases and J lost 2, with 16 bases in between. CDR3 DNA sequence: TGCGCCAGCAGCGAAGGTACAGGGGGGGCCTACGAGCAGTACTTC. This sequence encodes CASSEGTGGAYEQYF.

This clonotype appeared a single time. The rearrangement joins TRBV27 to TRBJ2-7; 8 bases are shared with TRBD2. The CDR3 has 15 residues. The germline V gene encodes CDR1 MNHEY and CDR2 SMNVEV (reference sequence). Germline trimming cut 7 bases from V and 0 bases from J; bases unmatched to any gene: 8. In nucleotides, the CDR3 is TGTGCCAGCACCAATAGCGGGACCAGCTCCTACGAGCAGTACTTC. It is translated as CASTNSGTSSYEQYF.

This clonotype was detected only a few times. V gene TRBV20-1 combines with J gene TRBJ2-2, with TRBD2 identical over 7 bases. Germline CDR1 is DFQATT and CDR2 is SNEGSKA (reference sequence). The CDR3 has 14 residues. The V segment lost 5 bases and the J segment 7 bases; nucleotides outside the gene matches: 10. The CDR3 nucleotides read TGCAGTGCTGGACTCGCGGGCGGGAGCGGGGAGCTGTTTTTT. Translation: CSAGLAGGSGELFF.

This clonotype was observed a few times. The chain has TRBV10-3 and TRBJ2-7; 7 bases are shared with TRBD1. CDR1 and CDR2 (germline): ENHRY, SYGVKD. V shed 5 bases, J shed 5 bases, and the junction held 15 bases outside the gene matches. CDR3 size: 16 residues. CDR3 DNA: TGTGCCATCAGTACCCCGCCCGGACAGGTTACCGACGAGCAGTACTTC. Its translation: CAISTPPGQVTDEQYF.

The chain couples TRBV4-2 to TRBJ2-1; D might be TRBD2 (5 bases). Germline V gene data show CDR1 as LGHNA and CDR2 as YNFKEQ. Between the trimmed V and J ends, which lost 0 bases and 0 bases, there was a span of 12 bases. The CDR3 is made up of 17 amino acids. CDR3 DNA sequence: TGTGCCAGCAGCCAAGATAACGGGGTGAGCTCCTACAATGAGCAGTTCTTC. Translated, it gives CASSQDNGVSSYNEQFF.

This clonotype was detected a few times. The rearrangement joins TRBV6-5 to TRBJ2-5, with unresolved D. Germline V gene data show CDR1 as MNHEY and CDR2 as SVGAGI. The CDR3 has 14 amino acids. Between the trimmed V and J ends, which lost 5 bases and 1 base, there was a span of 11 bases. CDR3 loop: CASSRGRAQETQYF. Written as DNA, the CDR3 is TGTGCCAGCAGTCGTGGCAGAGCCCAAGAGACCCAGTACTTC.

The gene calls are TRBV10-3 and TRBJ1-4; D remains unclear. This CDR3 is built from 13 residues. Germline assignment: CDR1 ENHRY and CDR2 SYGVKD. V was trimmed by 4 bases and J by 4 bases, leaving 7 bases between them. CDR3 DNA: TGTGCCATCAGTGGCCAGCATAATGAAAAACTGTTTTTT. This codes for CAISGQHNEKLFF.

The chain employs TRBV6-2 or TRBV6-3 and TRBJ2-1, with TRBD1 matching 8 bases. J was trimmed by 8 bases and V by 1 base; bases with no gene match: 7. The CDR3 consists of 15 residues. Germline values: CDR1 MNHEY, CDR2 SVGEGT. The CDR3 DNA follows: TGTGCCAGCAGTTACTACCCAGGGGGCTTCGATGAGCAGTTCTTC. Translation gives CASSYYPGGFDEQFF.

This clonotype was seen a few times. J is TRBJ2-5 and V is TRBV10-3, with D tentatively TRBD2 (6 bases). Trimming pared 2 bases from V and 10 bases from J, leaving 17 bases between. CDR3 size: 14 residues. Germline V gene sequence: CDR1 ENHRY, CDR2 SYGVKD. In nucleotides, the CDR3 is TGTGCCATCAGTGAGCCCGAGACCTGGGAGGTCCAGTACTTC. Its protein is CAISEPETWEVQYF.

V usage is TRBV7-2 and J usage is TRBJ2-5; a weak D match, TRBD2 (6 bases). V dropped 0 bases and J dropped 6 bases, with 17 bases sitting between them. The CDR3 is 16 amino acids. Looked up from germline, CDR1 is SGHTA and CDR2 is FQGNSA. CDR3 region: CASSLAVLRDGQTQYF. DNA for the CDR3: TGTGCCAGCAGCTTAGCGGTTTTGCGGGACGGGCAGACCCAGTACTTC.

In this sample, this clonotype turned up a few times. The chain carries TRBV7-2 and TRBJ2-1; 14 bases fit TRBD2. This CDR3 spans 15 amino acids. The germline gives CDR1 SGHTA, CDR2 FQGNSA. The junction had 8 bases not matched to a gene; V was cut back by 1 base and J by 15 bases. The CDR3 bases are TGTGCCAGCAGCTTAGTGGGACTAGCGGGAGAAAGCCTGTTCTTC. It translates to CASSLVGLAGESLFF.

This chain uses TRBV28 with TRBJ2-7; D possibly corresponds to TRBD2 (6 bases). Trimming stripped 4 bases from V and 2 bases from J, with 12 bases between. CDR1 and CDR2 (germline): MDHEN, SYDVKM. CDR3 length equals 14 residues. The CDR3 DNA reads TGTGCCAGCAGTTCTATCGGGAGTACCTACGAGCAGTACTTC. Residues: CASSSIGSTYEQYF.

The gene calls are TRBV11-1 and TRBJ2-7; 7 bases match TRBD1. CDR1 is SGHAT and CDR2 is FQDESV in the germline V gene (reference sequence). The CDR3 sequence is 13 residues long. Germline trimming cut 8 bases from V and 0 bases from J; bases unmatched to any gene: 4. The CDR3: CASEGTDSYEQYF. The CDR3 DNA sequence: TGTGCCAGCGAGGGGACAGACTCCTACGAGCAGTACTTC.